The source of this T cell receptor (beta chain) is a study of post-analysis software for immune sequencing data. The overall study: Included courses were relapsing-remitting and secondary progressive multiple sclerosis; progressive-relapsing multiple sclerosis was also included. Overall study findings and caveats: Those with multiple sclerosis, the patient group, showed significantly lower normalized Chao1 diversity than controls. Higher frequency in patients than in controls was seen for five TRBV segments, with TRBV5-6, TRBV5-1 and TRBV20-1 among them. Samples from a shared batch, those prepared together, strongly co-clustered by F measure.

The germline V gene has CDR1 MNHEY and CDR2 SMNVEV (reference sequence). V was clipped by 2 bases and J by 2 bases; unmatched bases: 3. The CDR3 covers 15 residues. Ten or more counts support this clonotype. Its antigen is still unknown. The library was made from cDNA and included unique molecular identifiers. It was from roughly 1 to 10 million T cells that 500,000 or so cDNA molecules came. Using its own MiXCR run on the PCR reads, TCRdb lists one record per CDR3 protein. The sample lists 820,000 or so distinct CDR3 sequences, 53% occurring once. Sequences were obtained from blood. J is TRBJ2-7 and V is TRBV27, with 10 bases matching TRBD2. This TCR was sampled from a girl aged 5 to 17 with multiple sclerosis. The CDR3 here is CASSLPSGSPYEQYF. CDR3 coding DNA: TGTGCCAGCAGTTTACCTAGCGGGAGCCCCTACGAGCAGTACTTC.